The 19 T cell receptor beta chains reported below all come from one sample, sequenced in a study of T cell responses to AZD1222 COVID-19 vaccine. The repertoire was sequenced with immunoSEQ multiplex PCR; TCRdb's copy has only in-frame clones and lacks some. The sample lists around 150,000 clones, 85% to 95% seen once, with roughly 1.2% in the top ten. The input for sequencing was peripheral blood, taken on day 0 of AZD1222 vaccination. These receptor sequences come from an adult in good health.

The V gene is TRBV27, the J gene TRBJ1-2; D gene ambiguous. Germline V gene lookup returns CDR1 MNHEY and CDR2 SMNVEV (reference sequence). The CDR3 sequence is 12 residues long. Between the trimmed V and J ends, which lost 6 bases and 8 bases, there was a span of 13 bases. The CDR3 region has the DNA TGTGCCAGCAGCCCAACGGGGTGGGGCTACACCTTC. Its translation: CASSPTGWGYTF.

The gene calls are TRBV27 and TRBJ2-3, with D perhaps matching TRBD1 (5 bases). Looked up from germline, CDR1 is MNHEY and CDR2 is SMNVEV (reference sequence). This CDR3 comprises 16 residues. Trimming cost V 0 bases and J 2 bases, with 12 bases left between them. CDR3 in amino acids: CASSLSYTGHTDTQYF. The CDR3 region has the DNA TGTGCCAGCAGTTTATCTTATACAGGCCACACAGATACGCAGTATTTT.

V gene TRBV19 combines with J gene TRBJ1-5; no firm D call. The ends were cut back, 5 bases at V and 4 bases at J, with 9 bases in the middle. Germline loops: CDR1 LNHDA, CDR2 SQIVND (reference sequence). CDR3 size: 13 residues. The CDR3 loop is CASSPTLNQPQHF. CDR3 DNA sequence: TGTGCCAGTAGTCCAACTCTTAATCAGCCCCAGCATTTT.

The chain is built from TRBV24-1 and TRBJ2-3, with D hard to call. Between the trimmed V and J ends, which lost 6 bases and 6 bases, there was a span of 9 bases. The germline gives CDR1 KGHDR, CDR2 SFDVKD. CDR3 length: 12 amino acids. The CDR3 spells CATSKVSDTQYF. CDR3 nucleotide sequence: TGTGCCACCAGTAAGGTTTCCGATACGCAGTATTTT.

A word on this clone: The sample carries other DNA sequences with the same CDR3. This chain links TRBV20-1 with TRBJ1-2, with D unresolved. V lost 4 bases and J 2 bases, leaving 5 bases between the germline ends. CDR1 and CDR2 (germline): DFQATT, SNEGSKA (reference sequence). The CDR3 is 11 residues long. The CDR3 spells CSATENYGYTF. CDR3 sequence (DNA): TGCAGTGCTACTGAAAACTATGGCTACACCTTC.

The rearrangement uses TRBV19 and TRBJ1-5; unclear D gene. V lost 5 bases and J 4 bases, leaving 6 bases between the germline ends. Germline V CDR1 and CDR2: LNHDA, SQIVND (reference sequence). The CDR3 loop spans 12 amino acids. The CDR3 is CASSARNQPQHF. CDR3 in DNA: TGTGCCAGTAGTGCGCGAAATCAGCCCCAGCATTTT.

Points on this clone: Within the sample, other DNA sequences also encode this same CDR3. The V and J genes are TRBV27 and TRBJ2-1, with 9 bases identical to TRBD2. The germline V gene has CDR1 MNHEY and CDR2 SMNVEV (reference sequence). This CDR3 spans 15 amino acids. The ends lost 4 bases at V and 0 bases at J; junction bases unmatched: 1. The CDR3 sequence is CASSYSGSSYNEQFF. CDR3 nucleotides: TGTGCCAGCAGTTATAGCGGGAGCTCCTACAATGAGCAGTTCTTC.

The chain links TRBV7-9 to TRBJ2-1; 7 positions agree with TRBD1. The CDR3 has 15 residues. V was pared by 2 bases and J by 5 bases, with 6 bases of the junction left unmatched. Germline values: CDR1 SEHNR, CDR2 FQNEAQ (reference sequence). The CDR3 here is CASSLQGTANNEQFF. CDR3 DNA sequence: TGTGCCAGCAGCTTACAAGGGACAGCGAACAATGAGCAGTTCTTC.

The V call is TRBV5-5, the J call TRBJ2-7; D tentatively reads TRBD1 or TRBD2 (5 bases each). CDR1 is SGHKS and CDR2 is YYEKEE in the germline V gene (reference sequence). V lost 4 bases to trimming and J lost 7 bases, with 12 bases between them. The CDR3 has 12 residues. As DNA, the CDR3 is TGTGCCAGCAGCGGGGGTTTTTATGAGCAGTACGTC. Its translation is CASSGGFYEQYV.

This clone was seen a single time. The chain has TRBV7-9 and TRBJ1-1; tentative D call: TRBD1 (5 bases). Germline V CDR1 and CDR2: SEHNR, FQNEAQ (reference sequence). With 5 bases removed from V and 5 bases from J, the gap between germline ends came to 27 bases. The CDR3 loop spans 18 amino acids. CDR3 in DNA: TGTGCCAGCAGCACTAACCCGGGCGTTGGGGGAATCGTGACTGAAGCTTTCTTT. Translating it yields CASSTNPGVGGIVTEAFF. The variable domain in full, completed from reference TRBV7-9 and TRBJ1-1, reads DTGVSQNPRHKITKRGQNVTFRCDPISEHNRLYWYRQTLGQGPEFLTYFQNEAQLEKSRLLSDRFSAERPKGSFSTLEIQRTEQGDSAMYLCASSTNPGVGGIVTEAFFGQGTRLTVV.

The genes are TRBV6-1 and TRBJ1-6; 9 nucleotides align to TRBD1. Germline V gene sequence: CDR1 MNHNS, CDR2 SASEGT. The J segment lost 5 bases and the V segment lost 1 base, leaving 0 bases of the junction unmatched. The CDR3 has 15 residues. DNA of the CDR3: TGTGCCAGCAGTGAAGGGACAGGGGATAATTCACCCCTCCACTTT. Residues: CASSEGTGDNSPLHF.

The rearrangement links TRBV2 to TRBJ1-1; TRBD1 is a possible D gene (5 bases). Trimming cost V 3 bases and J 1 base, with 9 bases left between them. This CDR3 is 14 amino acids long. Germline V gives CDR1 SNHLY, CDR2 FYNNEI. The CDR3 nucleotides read TGTGCCAGCAGTGAGCTGCAGGGGAACACTGAAGCTTTCTTT. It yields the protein CASSELQGNTEAFF.

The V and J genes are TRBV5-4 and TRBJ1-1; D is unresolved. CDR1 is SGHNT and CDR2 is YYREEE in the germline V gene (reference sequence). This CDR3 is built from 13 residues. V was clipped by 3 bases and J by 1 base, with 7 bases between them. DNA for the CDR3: TGTGCCAGCAGCTCGTACAGGAACACTGAAGCTTTCTTT. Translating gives CASSSYRNTEAFF.

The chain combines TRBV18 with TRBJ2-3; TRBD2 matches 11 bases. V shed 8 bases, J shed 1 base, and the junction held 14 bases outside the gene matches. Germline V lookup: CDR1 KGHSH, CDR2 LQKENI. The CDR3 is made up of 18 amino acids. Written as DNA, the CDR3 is TGTGCCAGCGCGCCCGGACTAGCGGGTCGTGTAGGCACAGATACGCAGTATTTT. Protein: CASAPGLAGRVGTDTQYF.

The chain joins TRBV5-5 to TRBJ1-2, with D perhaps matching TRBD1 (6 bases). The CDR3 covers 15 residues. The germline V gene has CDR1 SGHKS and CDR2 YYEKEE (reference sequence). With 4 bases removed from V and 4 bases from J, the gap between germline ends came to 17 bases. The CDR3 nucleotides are TGTGCCAGCAGCATACAGACGGGACAAACCTATGGCTACACCTTC. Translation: CASSIQTGQTYGYTF.

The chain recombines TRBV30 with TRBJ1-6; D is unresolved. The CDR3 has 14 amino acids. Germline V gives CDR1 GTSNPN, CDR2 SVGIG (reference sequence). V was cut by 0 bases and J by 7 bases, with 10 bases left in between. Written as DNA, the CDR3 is TGTGCCTGGAGTGTATTGGACGGAAATTCACCCCTCCACTTT. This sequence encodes CAWSVLDGNSPLHF.

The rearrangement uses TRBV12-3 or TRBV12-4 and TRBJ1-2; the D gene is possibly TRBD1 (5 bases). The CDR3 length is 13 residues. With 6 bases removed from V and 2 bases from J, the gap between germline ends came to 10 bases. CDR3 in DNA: TGTGCCAGCAGCGAACAGGAGAACTATGGCTACACCTTC. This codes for CASSEQENYGYTF.

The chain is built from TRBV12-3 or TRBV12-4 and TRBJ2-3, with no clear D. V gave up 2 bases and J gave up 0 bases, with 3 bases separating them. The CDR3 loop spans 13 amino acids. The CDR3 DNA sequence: TGTGCCAGCAGTTTAACTAGCACAGATACGCAGTATTTT. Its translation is CASSLTSTDTQYF.

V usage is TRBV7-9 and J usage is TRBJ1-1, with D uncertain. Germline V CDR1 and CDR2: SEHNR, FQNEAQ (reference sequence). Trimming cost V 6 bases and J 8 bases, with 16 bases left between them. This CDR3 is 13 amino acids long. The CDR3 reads CASSLYEGREAFF. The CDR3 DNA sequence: TGTGCCAGCAGTTTGTACGAGGGTAGGGAAGCTTTCTTT.